Listed below are T cell receptor beta chains from one sample, sequenced in a study of blood T cells in healthy people across ages. TCRdb itself ran the 5' RACE reads through MiXCR, one entry per CDR3 protein. This repertoire shows around 1.5 million distinct CDR3 sequences, roughly 40% found once; its top ten account for roughly 7.9%. What was sequenced was blood. The receptors originated from a woman aged 18 to 35 in good health. Both conserved end residues are part of each CDR3. A D gene is named only where the DNA matches it firmly. Clone size is not always given. Where it is, it says once, few, many or a class for expanded clones.

TRBD2	NA	TRBV12-3/TRBV12-4	TRBJ2-7	18	CASNTGTSGRPFSYEQYF	TGTGCCAGCAACACTGGGACTAGCGGGAGGCCATTCTCCTACGAGCAGTACTTC
TRBD2	NA	TRBV20-1	TRBJ2-3	15	CSAALAGGPGDTQYF	TGCAGTGCCGCACTAGCGGGAGGGCCTGGGGATACGCAGTATTTT
NA	NA	TRBV5-1	TRBJ2-7	15	CASSLTSLGAYEQYF	TGCGCCAGCAGCTTGACCTCTCTTGGGGCCTACGAGCAGTACTTC
NA	many	TRBV25-1	TRBJ2-1	14	CASPHPGVGNEQFF	TGTGCCAGCCCTCACCCAGGAGTTGGTAATGAGCAGTTCTTC
NA	NA	TRBV30	TRBJ2-1	12	CAWIGFGNEQFF	TGTGCCTGGATTGGGTTCGGCAATGAGCAGTTCTTC
NA	many	TRBV28	TRBJ2-1	12	CASRTERDEQFF	TGTGCCAGCCGGACAGAGAGGGATGAGCAGTTCTTC
NA	NA	TRBV12-3/TRBV12-4	TRBJ1-1	12	CASSLAVSEAFF	TGTGCCAGCAGTTTAGCGGTTTCTGAAGCTTTCTTT
NA	NA	TRBV7-9	TRBJ2-7	13	CASSWGSHYEQYF	TGTGCCAGCAGCTGGGGTAGCCACTACGAGCAGTACTTC
TRBD1	NA	TRBV6-5	TRBJ2-1	13	CASLGQGNNEQFF	TGTGCCAGCTTGGGACAGGGAAACAATGAGCAGTTCTTC
TRBD2	NA	TRBV7-2	TRBJ2-3	14	CASSSGGRGDTQYF	TGTGCCAGCAGCTCGGGAGGCCGGGGGGATACGCAGTATTTT
TRBD1	NA	TRBV9	TRBJ1-2	13	CASSGDSYYGYTF	TGTGCCAGCAGCGGGGACAGCTACTATGGCTACACCTTC
TRBD1	few	TRBV5-1	TRBJ2-1	15	CASSSRDRDHNEQFF	TGCGCCAGCAGCAGCCGGGACAGGGACCACAATGAGCAGTTCTTC
NA	few	TRBV7-9	TRBJ2-5	14	CASSLALDPREQYF	TGTGCCAGCAGCTTAGCCCTCGACCCTCGGGAGCAGTACTTC
TRBD1	NA	TRBV12-3/TRBV12-4	TRBJ1-6	15	CASSFGDRGNSPLHF	TGTGCCAGCAGTTTCGGGGACAGGGGGAATTCACCCCTCCACTTT
NA	NA	TRBV12-3/TRBV12-4	TRBJ1-1	15	CASSLRAAKNTEAFF	TGTGCCAGCAGTTTAAGGGCAGCGAAGAACACTGAAGCTTTCTTT
NA	NA	TRBV7-9	TRBJ2-3	15	CTSSSPLGSTDTQYF	TGTACCAGCAGCTCCCCACTGGGGAGCACAGATACGCAGTATTTT
NA	NA	TRBV24-1	TRBJ2-1	14	CATSDYPSDNEQFF	TGTGCCACCAGTGATTACCCGTCCGACAATGAGCAGTTCTTC
NA	NA	TRBV3-1	TRBJ1-5	15	CASSQNGGTNQPQHF	TGTGCCAGCAGCCAAAATGGGGGGACCAATCAGCCCCAGCATTTT
TRBD2	NA	TRBV28	TRBJ2-5	17	CATDGTSGGIYQETQYF	TGTGCCACCGACGGGACTAGCGGGGGGATTTACCAAGAGACCCAGTACTTC
TRBD1	NA	TRBV7-2	TRBJ1-1	17	CASSSFRDRAKNTEAFF	TGTGCCAGCAGCTCTTTCCGGGACAGGGCCAAGAACACTGAAGCTTTCTTT
NA	many	TRBV12-3/TRBV12-4	TRBJ2-7	13	CASTSSSRTEQYF	TGTGCCAGCACCTCCTCATCTAGGACCGAGCAGTACTTC
NA	NA	TRBV20-1	TRBJ1-1	14	CSARGRGTDTEAFF	TGCAGTGCTAGAGGCCGGGGAACAGACACTGAAGCTTTCTTT
NA	NA	TRBV11-2	TRBJ2-7	14	CASSLPQSSYEQYF	TGTGCCAGCAGCCTCCCCCAAAGCTCCTACGAGCAGTACTTC
NA	few	TRBV20-1	TRBJ1-2	12	CSARESDYGYTF	TGCAGTGCTAGAGAGTCAGACTATGGCTACACCTTC
TRBD1	NA	TRBV14	TRBJ2-6	19	CASSHLGTVLFSGANVLTF	TGTGCCAGCAGCCATCTCGGGACAGTCCTATTCTCTGGGGCCAACGTCCTGACTTTC
TRBD1	NA	TRBV27	TRBJ1-1	15	CAVRGAGEGASEAFF	TGTGCCGTCAGGGGAGCTGGGGAGGGGGCCTCTGAAGCTTTCTTT
NA	NA	TRBV28	TRBJ1-5	13	CASKQQSNQPQHF	TGTGCCAGCAAGCAGCAAAGCAATCAGCCCCAGCATTTT
NA	few	TRBV11-2	TRBJ2-2	15	CASSLDPSLTGELFF	TGTGCCAGCAGCTTAGATCCGAGCCTAACCGGGGAGCTGTTTTTT
NA	NA	TRBV5-1	TRBJ2-3	16	CASSLGFPSISDTQYF	TGCGCCAGCAGCTTGGGTTTCCCCTCTATCTCAGATACGCAGTATTTT
NA	NA	TRBV6-6	TRBJ2-5	13	CASSPQRQETQYF	TGTGCCAGCAGCCCCCAACGACAAGAGACCCAGTACTTC
NA	NA	TRBV20-1	TRBJ2-7	13	CSACPGTGYEQYF	TGCAGTGCATGCCCGGGGACCGGCTACGAGCAGTACTTC
NA	few	TRBV7-3	TRBJ2-3	13	CASSSTPAATQYF	TGTGCCAGCAGCTCCACCCCCGCTGCTACGCAGTATTTT
TRBD1	NA	TRBV20-1	TRBJ2-7	15	CSARGVGQGYYEQYF	TGCAGTGCTAGAGGGGTGGGACAGGGGTATTACGAGCAGTACTTC
TRBD1	NA	TRBV12-3/TRBV12-4	TRBJ1-2	14	CASSHRQGTNGYTF	TGTGCCAGCAGCCATAGACAGGGGACGAATGGCTACACCTTC
NA	few	TRBV6-5	TRBJ2-1	14	CASSYSTGVREQFF	TGTGCCAGCAGTTACTCGACCGGGGTAAGGGAGCAGTTCTTC
NA	NA	TRBV30	TRBJ2-7	11	CAWSGTYEQYF	TGTGCCTGGAGTGGGACTTACGAGCAGTACTTC
NA	NA	TRBV19	TRBJ1-1	12	CASSMANTEAFF	TGTGCCAGTAGTATGGCTAACACTGAAGCTTTCTTT
TRBD1	once	TRBV12-3/TRBV12-4	TRBJ2-1	15	CASSKLDRTNNEQFF	TGTGCCAGCAGCAAACTGGACAGGACGAACAATGAGCAGTTCTTC